These T cell receptor beta chains were read from a single sample in a study of naive and memory T cell subsets. From the UMI-ligation and nested PCR reads, TCRdb called clonotypes with MiXCR, one entry per CDR3 protein. The sample records around 160,000 distinct CDR3 sequences, roughly 22% being singletons. Sample: naive CD4+ T cells from blood. Receptors were obtained from a human donor in good health. The CDR3 runs from the conserved cysteine through the conserved F or W. D genes are given only for firm matches. Clone size appears in some rows only: once, few, many, or a class for an expanded clone.

TRBV29-1	-	-	TRBJ2-5	CSVRPQETQYF	TGCAGCGTTCGTCCCCAAGAGACCCAGTACTTC
TRBV6-5	-	TRBD1	TRBJ1-3	CASRPDRYSGNTIYF	TGTGCCAGCAGACCGGACAGGTACTCTGGAAACACCATATATTTT
TRBV28	-	TRBD1	TRBJ1-5	CASSPRQGIDQPQHF	TGTGCCAGCAGTCCTCGACAGGGGATCGATCAGCCCCAGCATTTT
TRBV10-3	-	TRBD1	TRBJ1-1	CAISEPARGHTEAFF	TGTGCCATCAGTGAGCCTGCCAGGGGGCACACTGAAGCTTTCTTT
TRBV28	-	TRBD1	TRBJ1-2	CASSFSDRGHGYTF	TGTGCCAGCAGTTTCTCCGACAGGGGGCATGGCTACACCTTC
TRBV6-1	-	-	TRBJ1-1	CASGPLVTNTEAFF	TGTGCCAGCGGGCCTCTCGTCACGAACACTGAAGCTTTCTTT
TRBV18	-	TRBD2	TRBJ2-5	CASSPRLAQETQYF	TGTGCCAGCTCACCCAGACTAGCCCAAGAGACCCAGTACTTC
TRBV12-3/TRBV12-4	-	-	TRBJ1-5	CASGRGWNQPQHF	TGTGCCAGCGGCCGGGGATGGAATCAGCCCCAGCATTTT
TRBV12-3/TRBV12-4	many	-	TRBJ1-5	CASSPVGSNQPQHF	TGTGCCAGCAGCCCAGTCGGGAGCAATCAGCCCCAGCATTTT
TRBV18	few	-	TRBJ2-5	CASSSGLQTKETQYF	TGTGCCAGCTCATCCGGACTGCAGACGAAAGAGACCCAGTACTTC
TRBV12-3/TRBV12-4	many	-	TRBJ2-3	CASKARESTDTQYF	TGTGCCAGCAAGGCGCGAGAGAGCACAGATACGCAGTATTTT
TRBV28	many	TRBD2	TRBJ2-3	CASSLEIAGVGDTQYF	TGTGCCAGCAGCTTAGAAATAGCGGGAGTTGGAGATACGCAGTATTTT
TRBV7-2	-	-	TRBJ2-5	CASIGGFGKETQYF	TGTGCCAGCATAGGGGGGTTTGGAAAAGAGACCCAGTACTTC
TRBV28	many	TRBD2	TRBJ2-5	CASRTSGQETQYF	TGTGCCAGCCGGACTAGCGGTCAAGAGACCCAGTACTTC
TRBV19	-	-	TRBJ1-3	CASSTDSRSGNTIYF	TGTGCCAGTAGTACGGACAGTCGCTCTGGAAACACCATATATTTT
TRBV20-1	few	TRBD2	TRBJ2-1	CSAAGLAGLQSYNEQFF	TGCAGTGCCGCGGGACTAGCGGGCCTGCAATCCTACAATGAGCAGTTCTTC
TRBV4-1	many	TRBD1	TRBJ1-4	CASSHTSTGTGVVDNEKLFF	TGCGCCAGCAGCCACACCAGTACCGGGACAGGGGTCGTCGACAATGAAAAACTGTTTTTT
TRBV7-9	few	TRBD1	TRBJ2-7	CASSSGTGFGHEQYF	TGTGCCAGCAGCTCCGGGACAGGGTTTGGGCACGAGCAGTACTTC
TRBV18	many	TRBD1	TRBJ1-4	CASSPDRGREKLFF	TGTGCCAGCTCACCAGACAGGGGGCGCGAAAAACTGTTTTTT
TRBV7-3	few	-	TRBJ2-1	CASSASGAYNEQFF	TGTGCCAGCAGCGCGTCCGGGGCCTACAATGAGCAGTTCTTC
TRBV30	-	TRBD2	TRBJ2-1	CAWSRGTSSNEQFF	TGTGCCTGGAGTCGCGGGACTAGTAGCAATGAGCAGTTCTTC
TRBV23-1	-	-	TRBJ2-1	CASSQSKSVTYNEQFF	TGCGCCAGCAGTCAATCAAAGTCGGTGACCTACAATGAGCAGTTCTTC
TRBV12-3/TRBV12-4	many	TRBD2	TRBJ2-7	CASSLSGTRSYEQYF	TGTGCCAGCAGTTTATCCGGGACTAGGTCCTACGAGCAGTACTTC
TRBV20-1	-	-	TRBJ1-4	CSASLPSAGRNEKLFF	TGCAGTGCTTCCCTCCCATCCGCAGGGCGTAATGAAAAACTGTTTTTT
TRBV7-2	few	-	TRBJ1-3	CASSLSFASGNTIYF	TGTGCCAGCAGCTTATCGTTCGCCTCTGGAAACACCATATATTTT
TRBV7-2	-	-	TRBJ2-1	CASSLVLLYNEQFF	TGTGCCAGCAGCTTAGTACTCCTTTACAATGAGCAGTTCTTC
TRBV20-1	-	TRBD2	TRBJ2-1	CSARRGLAASSYNEQFF	TGCAGTGCTAGACGGGGACTAGCGGCCAGCTCCTACAATGAGCAGTTCTTC
TRBV27	many	-	TRBJ1-1	CASSSYQGTEAFF	TGTGCCAGCAGTTCGTACCAGGGTACCGAAGCTTTCTTT
TRBV12-3/TRBV12-4	-	-	TRBJ2-4	CASSELPGLADLAKNIQYF	TGTGCCAGCAGCGAACTCCCGGGACTTGCAGATCTAGCCAAAAACATTCAGTACTTC
TRBV5-1	-	TRBD2	TRBJ2-7	CASSGAGGLYEQYF	TGCGCCAGCAGCGGAGCGGGAGGATTGTACGAGCAGTACTTC
TRBV7-6	few	TRBD1	TRBJ2-7	CASSRDRASEQYF	TGTGCCAGCAGCCGGGACAGGGCCTCCGAGCAGTACTTC
TRBV28	few	-	TRBJ1-4	CASSLSGALIEKLFF	TGTGCCAGCAGTTTATCGGGGGCGCTGATTGAAAAACTGTTTTTT
TRBV7-2	-	-	TRBJ2-7	CASSPGYSYEQYF	TGTGCCAGCAGTCCAGGTTACTCCTACGAGCAGTACTTC
TRBV14	once	-	TRBJ2-3	CASSRSQLDTQYF	TGTGCCAGCAGCCGGTCCCAGTTGGATACGCAGTATTTT
TRBV7-6	-	-	TRBJ1-1	CASSPRGSGRSTEAFF	TGTGCCAGCAGCCCTAGGGGGTCAGGGCGCAGCACTGAAGCTTTCTTT
TRBV5-1	many	TRBD2	TRBJ2-1	CASSSLSGGIEDNEQFF	TGCGCCAGCAGCTCCCTCAGCGGGGGGATTGAGGACAATGAGCAGTTCTTC
TRBV4-2	once	TRBD1	TRBJ1-5	CASSRSGGTQPQHF	TGTGCCAGCAGCCGATCAGGGGGCACTCAGCCCCAGCATTTT
TRBV14	few	TRBD1	TRBJ1-2	CASSQSGTGKYGYTF	TGTGCCAGCAGCCAAAGCGGGACAGGGAAGTATGGCTACACCTTC
TRBV27	few	TRBD2	TRBJ2-1	CASSGNSGKSYNEQFF	TGTGCCAGCAGTGGCAATAGCGGGAAATCCTACAATGAGCAGTTCTTC
TRBV12-3/TRBV12-4	-	TRBD2	TRBJ2-1	CASSLFLAGVGEQFF	TGTGCCAGCAGTTTATTTCTAGCGGGAGTCGGTGAGCAGTTCTTC
TRBV27	many	-	TRBJ2-1	CASSFVGGAYNEQFF	TGTGCCAGCAGTTTCGTGGGAGGTGCCTACAATGAGCAGTTCTTC
TRBV7-9	few	-	TRBJ1-3	CASSLGTGRDTIYF	TGTGCCAGCAGCTTAGGCACAGGGAGGGACACCATATATTTT
TRBV24-1	-	TRBD1	TRBJ2-1	CATRDSSYNEQFF	TGTGCCACCCGGGACAGCTCCTACAATGAGCAGTTCTTC
TRBV9	many	TRBD2	TRBJ2-3	CASNPNPRGLARYF	TGTGCCAGCAACCCGAACCCCCGGGGACTAGCGAGGTATTTT
TRBV4-1	-	-	TRBJ1-2	CASSQENARGYTF	TGCGCCAGCAGCCAAGAAAATGCCCGGGGCTACACCTTC
TRBV6-2/TRBV6-3	-	-	TRBJ2-4	CASSLVSKNIQYF	TGTGCCAGCAGTTTAGTGTCCAAAAACATTCAGTACTTC
TRBV20-1	-	-	TRBJ2-7	CSARQATYEQYF	TGCAGTGCTAGACAGGCAACCTACGAGCAGTACTTC
TRBV10-3	-	-	TRBJ2-7	CAISGYSSYEQYF	TGTGCCATCAGTGGGTACAGCTCCTACGAGCAGTACTTC
TRBV12-3/TRBV12-4	many	TRBD1	TRBJ1-5	CASSQGASNQPQHF	TGTGCCAGCAGTCAGGGGGCGAGCAATCAGCCCCAGCATTTT
TRBV20-1	-	-	TRBJ1-1	CSARKGNTEAFF	TGCAGTGCTAGGAAGGGGAACACTGAAGCTTTCTTT